The source of this T cell receptor beta chain is a study of neoadjuvant anti-PD-1 for oral cavity cancer. Across the whole study: Before surgery, most patients got three to four biweekly 3 mg/kg nivolumab doses. Non-progressing patients received a fourth nivolumab dose near day 43, then surgery on days 50-56.

CDR1 and CDR2 from the germline V gene are SGHDN and FVKESK. The length of the CDR3 is 15 residues. Trimming pared 3 bases from V and 6 bases from J, leaving 17 bases between. Stage II-IVA oral cavity squamous cell carcinoma was new and untreated by systemic or radiation therapy. TCRdb's table, derived via immunoSEQ multiplex PCR, lists solely in-frame clones and lacks some. The sample shows about 61,000 clones, around 85% of them seen only once. This TCR derives from a person aged 35-79 years with oral cavity squamous cell carcinoma. The sample consisted of PBMCs, taken before nivolumab (anti-PD-1) treatment. This chain uses TRBV14 with TRBJ1-1; D not certain. CDR3 sequence: CASSQGRSQSAEAFF. In DNA form, the CDR3 reads TGTGCCAGCAGCCAGGGGAGGAGTCAATCCGCTGAAGCTTTCTTT.